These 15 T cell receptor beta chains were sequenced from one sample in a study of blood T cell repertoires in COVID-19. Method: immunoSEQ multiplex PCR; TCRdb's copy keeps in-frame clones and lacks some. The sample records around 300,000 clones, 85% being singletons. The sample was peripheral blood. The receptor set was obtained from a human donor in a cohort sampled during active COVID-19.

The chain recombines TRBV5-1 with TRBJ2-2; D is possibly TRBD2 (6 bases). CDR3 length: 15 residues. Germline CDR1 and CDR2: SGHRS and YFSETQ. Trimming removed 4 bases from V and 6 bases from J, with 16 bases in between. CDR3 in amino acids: CASSAGDSGAGELFF. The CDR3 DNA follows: TGCGCCAGCAGCGCCGGGGACTCAGGCGCCGGGGAGCTGTTTTTT.

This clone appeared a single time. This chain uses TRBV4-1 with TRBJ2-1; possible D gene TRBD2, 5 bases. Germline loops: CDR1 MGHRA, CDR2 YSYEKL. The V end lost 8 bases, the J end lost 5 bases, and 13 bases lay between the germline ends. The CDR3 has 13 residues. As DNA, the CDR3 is TGCGCCAGCGGTCAACTAGATGACAATGAGCAGTTCTTC. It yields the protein CASGQLDDNEQFF.

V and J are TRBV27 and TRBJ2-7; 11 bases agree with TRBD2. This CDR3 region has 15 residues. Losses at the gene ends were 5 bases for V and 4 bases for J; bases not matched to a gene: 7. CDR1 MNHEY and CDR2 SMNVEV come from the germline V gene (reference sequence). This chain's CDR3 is CASSPSTSGTYEQYF. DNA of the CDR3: TGTGCCAGCAGTCCATCGACTAGCGGGACTTACGAGCAGTACTTC.

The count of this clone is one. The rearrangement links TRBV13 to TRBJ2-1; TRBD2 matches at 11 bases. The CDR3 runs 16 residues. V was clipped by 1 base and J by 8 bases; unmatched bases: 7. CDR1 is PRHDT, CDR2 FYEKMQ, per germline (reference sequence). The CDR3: CASSLVSGRAGYEQFF. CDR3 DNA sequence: TGTGCCAGCAGCTTAGTTAGCGGGAGGGCCGGGTATGAGCAGTTCTTC.

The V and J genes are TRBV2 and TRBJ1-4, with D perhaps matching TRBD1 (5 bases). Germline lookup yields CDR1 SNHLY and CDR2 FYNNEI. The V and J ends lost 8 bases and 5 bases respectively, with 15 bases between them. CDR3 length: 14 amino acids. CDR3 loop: CASSPGLNNEKLFF. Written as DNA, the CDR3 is TGTGCCAGCTCCCCGGGACTCAACAATGAAAAACTGTTTTTT.

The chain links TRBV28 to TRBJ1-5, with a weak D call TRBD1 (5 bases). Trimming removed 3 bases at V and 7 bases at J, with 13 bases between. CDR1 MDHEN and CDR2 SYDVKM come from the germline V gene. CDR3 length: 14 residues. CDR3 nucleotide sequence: TGTGCCAGCAGTTTCGTCAGGGTGGGCCAGCCCCAGCATTTT. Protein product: CASSFVRVGQPQHF.

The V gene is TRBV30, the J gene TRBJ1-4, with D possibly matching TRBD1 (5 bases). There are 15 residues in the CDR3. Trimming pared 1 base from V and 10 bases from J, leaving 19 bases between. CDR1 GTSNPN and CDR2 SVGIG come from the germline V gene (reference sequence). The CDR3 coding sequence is TGTGCCTGGAGTGGTCAGGGCACTATGGGGGGAAAACTGTTTTTT. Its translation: CAWSGQGTMGGKLFF.

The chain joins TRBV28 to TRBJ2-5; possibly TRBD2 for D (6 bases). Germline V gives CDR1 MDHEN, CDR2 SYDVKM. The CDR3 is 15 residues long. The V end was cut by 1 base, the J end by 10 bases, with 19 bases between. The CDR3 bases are TGTGCCAGCAGTTTATCGGGAGACGGGAAGAAGGGCCAGTACTTC. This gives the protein CASSLSGDGKKGQYF.

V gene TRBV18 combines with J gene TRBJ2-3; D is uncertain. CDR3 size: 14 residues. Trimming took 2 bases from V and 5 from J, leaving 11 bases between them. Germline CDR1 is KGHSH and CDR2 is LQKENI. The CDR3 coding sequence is TGTGCCAGCTCACCAGAATACGGTGGAGATACGCAGTATTTT. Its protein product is CASSPEYGGDTQYF.

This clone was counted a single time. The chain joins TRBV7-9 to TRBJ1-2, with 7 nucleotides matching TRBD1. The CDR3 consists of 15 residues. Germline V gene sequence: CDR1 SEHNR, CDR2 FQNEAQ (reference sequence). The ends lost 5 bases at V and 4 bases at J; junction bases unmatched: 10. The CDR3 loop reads CASSIETGVSYGYTF. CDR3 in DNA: TGTGCCAGCAGCATTGAAACAGGGGTCTCCTATGGCTACACCTTC.

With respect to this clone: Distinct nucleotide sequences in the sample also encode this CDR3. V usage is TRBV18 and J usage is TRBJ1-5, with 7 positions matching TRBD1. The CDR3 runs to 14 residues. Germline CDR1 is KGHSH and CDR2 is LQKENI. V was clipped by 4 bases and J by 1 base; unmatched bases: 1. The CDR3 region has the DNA TGTGCCAGCTCACGACAGGGAAGCAATCAGCCCCAGCATTTT. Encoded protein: CASSRQGSNQPQHF.

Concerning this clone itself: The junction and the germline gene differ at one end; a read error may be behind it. CDR3 amino acids: CASSFGLASHNEQFF. The DNA of the CDR3 is TGTGCTAGCAGCTTCGGACTAGCGAGTCACAATGAGCAGTTCTTC. The chain joins TRBV7-7 to TRBJ2-1; 9 bases agree with TRBD2. The germline CDR1 and CDR2 sequences are SSHAT and FNYEAQ (reference sequence). There are 15 residues in the CDR3.

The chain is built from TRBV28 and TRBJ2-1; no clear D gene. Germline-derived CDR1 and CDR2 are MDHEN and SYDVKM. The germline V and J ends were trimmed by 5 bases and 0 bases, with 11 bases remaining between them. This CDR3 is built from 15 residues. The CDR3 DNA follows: TGTGCCAGCAGTCAAAGACTGAACTCCTACAATGAGCAGTTCTTC. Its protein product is CASSQRLNSYNEQFF.

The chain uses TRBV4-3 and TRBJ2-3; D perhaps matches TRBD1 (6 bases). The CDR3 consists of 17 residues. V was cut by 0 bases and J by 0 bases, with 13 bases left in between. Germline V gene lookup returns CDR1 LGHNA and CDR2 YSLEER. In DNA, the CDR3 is TGCGCCAGCAGCCAAGATCACGGCAGGGGAAGCACAGATACGCAGTATTTT. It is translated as CASSQDHGRGSTDTQYF.

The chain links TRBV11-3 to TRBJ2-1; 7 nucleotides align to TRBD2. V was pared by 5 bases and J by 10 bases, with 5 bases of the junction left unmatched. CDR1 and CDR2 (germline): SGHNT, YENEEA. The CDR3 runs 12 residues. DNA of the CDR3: TGTGCCAGCAGCCTACGGGGGGAAGAGCAGTTCTTC. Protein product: CASSLRGEEQFF.